These 9 T cell receptor beta chains came from one sample sequenced in a study of shared clonotypes between healthy human individuals. Clones were read by immunoSEQ multiplex PCR, and TCRdb kept only the in-frame ones, dropping some. The top ten clones hold approximately 0.38% of a sample with roughly 1,500,000 clones, about 98.5% of them seen once. Sequences were obtained from naive CD4+ T cells sorted from blood. Subset in this sample: CD45RA+ positively selected. The receptor source for this set is a young man in good health.

This clone was detected only once. The genes are TRBV7-9 and TRBJ2-7, with D hard to call. This CDR3 contains 12 residues. Between the trimmed V and J ends, which lost 0 bases and 6 bases, there was a span of 6 bases. The germline CDR1 and CDR2 sequences are SEHNR and FQNEAQ (reference sequence). The CDR3 region is CASSLAPSEQYF. DNA of the CDR3: TGTGCCAGCAGCTTAGCCCCCTCCGAGCAGTACTTC. Full variable domain (remainder filled in from reference TRBV7-9 and TRBJ2-7): DTGVSQNPRHKITKRGQNVTFRCDPISEHNRLYWYRQTLGQGPEFLTYFQNEAQLEKSRLLSDRFSAERPKGSFSTLEIQRTEQGDSAMYLCASSLAPSEQYFGPGTRLTVT.

The genes are TRBV5-1 and TRBJ2-7, with 7 bases that match TRBD1. CDR3 length: 15 amino acids. V shed 4 bases, J shed 5 bases, and the junction held 12 bases outside the gene matches. Germline assignment: CDR1 SGHRS and CDR2 YFSETQ. The DNA for the CDR3 is TGCGCCAGCAGCCAAGAAAGACAGGGAATCCACGAGCAGTACTTC. This encodes CASSQERQGIHEQYF.

The chain links TRBV5-1 to TRBJ2-7; D might be TRBD1 (6 bases). The germline V gene has CDR1 SGHRS and CDR2 YFSETQ. The CDR3 length is 15 residues. Trimming removed 1 base from V and 2 bases from J, with 13 bases in between. DNA of the CDR3: TGCGCCAGCAGCTTGACAGGGCTGGGAACCTACGAGCAGTACTTC. Amino acid sequence: CASSLTGLGTYEQYF.

CDR3 DNA sequence: TGTGCCAGCAGACAGGGGCTAAACCAAGAGACCCAGTACTTC. Its protein product is CASRQGLNQETQYF. The V gene is TRBV28, the J gene TRBJ2-5, with 7 bases fitting TRBD1. From germline, CDR1 is MDHEN and CDR2 SYDVKM. V shed 6 bases and J 0 bases; nucleotides not matched to a gene: 4. The CDR3 has 14 amino acids.

The chain is built from TRBV13 and TRBJ2-1; D is perhaps TRBD2 (7 bases). The germline V gene encodes CDR1 PRHDT and CDR2 FYEKMQ (reference sequence). The V end lost 0 bases, the J end lost 6 bases, and 15 bases lay between the germline ends. The CDR3 is 16 amino acids. The CDR3 DNA reads as TGTGCCAGCAGCTTAGGTCCGGGGGGCCGGACCAATGAGCAGTTCTTC. It translates to CASSLGPGGRTNEQFF.

This chain joins TRBV11-1 and TRBJ2-2; 7 bases are a match to TRBD1. There are 17 residues in the CDR3. The V gene end was trimmed by 1 base and the J gene end by 6 bases; junction bases not matched to a gene: 11. Germline CDR1 is SGHAT and CDR2 is FQDESV (reference sequence). The CDR3 bases are TGTGCCAGCAGCTTAGGGAGTAGGGGGCGCTTTCCCGGGGAGCTGTTTTTT. Protein sequence: CASSLGSRGRFPGELFF. Full variable domain (remainder filled in from reference TRBV11-1 and TRBJ2-2): EAEVAQSPRYKITEKSQAVAFWCDPISGHATLYWYRQILGQGPELLVQFQDESVVDDSQLPKDRFSAERLKGVDSTLKIQPAELGDSAMYLCASSLGSRGRFPGELFFGEGSRLTVL.

The chain uses TRBV4-2 and TRBJ2-5; weak D call: TRBD2 (5 bases). V was clipped by 0 bases and J by 5 bases, with 13 bases between them. From germline, CDR1 is LGHNA and CDR2 YNFKEQ. The CDR3 has 15 amino acids. This CDR3 reads CASSQDKGPGETQYF. In DNA, the CDR3 is TGTGCCAGCAGCCAAGATAAGGGCCCGGGGGAGACCCAGTACTTC.

The chain carries TRBV4-1 and TRBJ2-1, with 13 bases lining up with TRBD2. The CDR3 covers 19 residues. Unmatched junction bases numbered 6, after V lost 1 base and J lost 0 bases. Per germline, CDR1 MGHRA and CDR2 YSYEKL. CDR3 in amino acids: CASSQGLAGGLSSYNEQFF. The DNA for the CDR3 is TGCGCCAGCAGCCAAGGACTAGCGGGAGGCCTGAGCTCCTACAATGAGCAGTTCTTC.

Comment on this clone: Other DNA sequences in this sample translate to the same CDR3. This CDR3 is CASSFGGLYGYTF. DNA for the CDR3: TGTGCCAGCAGTTTTGGGGGACTCTATGGCTACACCTTC. This chain joins TRBV28 and TRBJ1-2; D is possibly TRBD1 (5 bases). Germline loops: CDR1 MDHEN, CDR2 SYDVKM. The CDR3 loop spans 13 amino acids. Trimming took 3 bases from V and 4 from J, leaving 9 bases between them.